This TCR beta chain was sequenced during a study of blood T cell repertoires in COVID-19. Per the study methods: From reference gene primer amplification, estimates of nucleated cell counts were derived. Sequencing was performed with immunoSEQ multiplex PCR; in TCRdb, only in-frame clones are kept and a portion is missing. V and J calls and clone size are those listed in that table; D and trimming were worked out from the DNA. The sample lists more than 45,000 clones, about 90% occurring once. V was pared by 3 bases and J by 7 bases, with 8 bases of the junction left unmatched. Germline V gene data show CDR1 as MGHRA and CDR2 as YSYEKL. This CDR3 is built from 15 residues.

This rearrangement joins TRBV4-1 to TRBJ2-7; 11 nucleotides agree with TRBD1. The sequenced sample was peripheral blood. This sequence was found in a human donor in a cohort sampled during active COVID-19. CDR3 in DNA: TGCGCCAGCAGCCAGGACAGGGGGCTCTTGGGTGAGCAGTACTTC. It is translated as CASSQDRGLLGEQYF.